This TCR beta chain was documented in a study of CD8+ T cells in alopecia areata. Study-level information: Treated patients received oral tofacitinib, 5 to 10 mg twice daily.

Extraction of RNA preceded its reverse transcription into cDNA, which served as the sequencing template. Sequencing used immunoSEQ multiplex PCR; TCRdb keeps in-frame clones, though not all of them. Of 140,000 or so clones in the sample, approximately 49% were seen once. This CDR3 contains 13 residues. The V end lost 6 bases, the J end lost 3 bases, and 15 bases lay between the germline ends. CDR1 and CDR2 (germline): SQVTM, ANQGSEA. This specimen was CD4+ T cells sorted from blood, taken at week 0. This chain joins TRBV29-1 and TRBJ2-7; perhaps D is TRBD1 or TRBD2 (6 bases each). The sequence came from a human donor with alopecia areata. The CDR3 region has the DNA TGCAGCGTGGAGGGGGTTGGGAGCTACGAGCAGTACTTC. It specifies CSVEGVGSYEQYF.